Described below is a single TCR beta chain sequence and its context. The data stem from a study of blood T cell repertoires in COVID-19. Across the whole study: Material from acute and convalescent COVID-19 was sourced from the United States, Italy and Spain.

Per the germline V gene, CDR1 is GTSNPN and CDR2 is SVGIG (reference sequence). The junction had 8 bases not matched to a gene; V was cut back by 4 bases and J by 2 bases. This CDR3 has 14 amino acids. In the original processing: How many nucleated cells were present was estimated from reference gene primer amplification. The method was immunoSEQ multiplex PCR; TCRdb's version includes in-frame clones alone and lacks a portion of them. The D gene and trimming were derived from the DNA, and the V and J assignments and clone size from that table. The sample lists roughly 260,000 clones; about 90% were seen once.

The J gene is TRBJ2-7, the V gene TRBV30, with TRBD2 identical over 7 bases. Sequencing was done on a sample of PBMCs or T cells enriched from blood (not recorded which). The clonotype originates from a woman in her 30s with acute COVID-19. The CDR3 loop is CAWNPTGGAYEQYF. The CDR3 nucleotides are TGTGCCTGGAATCCCACGGGGGGAGCCTACGAGCAGTACTTC.